This TCR beta chain was observed in a study of neoadjuvant anti-PD-1 for oral cavity cancer (dated by TCRdb to 2020 to 2022). With regard to the full study: Before curative-intent surgical resection, most patients were given three to four biweekly doses of nivolumab at 3 mg/kg. For patients who did not progress, a fourth nivolumab dose was given around day 43, followed by definitive surgical resection on days 50-56. Patients with complete response, partial response or stable disease by RECIST 1.1 were defined as responders, whereas patients with progression were defined as non-responders. The parent correlative cohort had around 11 patients and a response rate of more than 25%. What the work shows at the level of the full study, not this receptor alone: After neoadjuvant nivolumab, non-responders showed significantly higher T cell clonality (Gini index) in PBMCs than responders did. Higher pretreatment blood Treg/Th17 ratios correlated with higher pretreatment blood TCRbeta clonality and lower post-treatment tumor TCRbeta clonality. TCR analyses included only three patients per response group, and the authors called for larger cohorts for validation.

Trimming accounts for 6 bases at V and 3 bases at J, while the number of junction bases matched to no gene is 10. Looking up the germline V gene (reference sequence) yields CDR1 LNHDA and CDR2 SQIVND. The cysteine opens and the phenylalanine closes a CDR3 of 16 amino acids. CDR3 DNA is the only sequence kept; it has 48 bases, read in frame from the first base. For deep sequencing of PBMC libraries, mostly approximately 460 ng of input genomic DNA was used, and six replicates were run per sample. Following the manufacturer's instructions, the team built TCRbeta libraries using the immunoSEQ hsTCRbeta kit. The completed libraries were mixed into a single pool at 3 nM, then sequenced with an Illumina NovaSeq 6000 S4 flow cell. The source study handled its data this way. Raw data preprocessing and quality control were performed with the immunoSEQ Analyzer. The analysis was limited to productive rearrangements, and each clonotype was defined by a unique CDR3 amino acid sequence. Repertoire clonality was estimated as the Gini-Simpson index, which was computed with the R package tcR. Student's t test was used to compare Gini indices, while Pearson correlation assessed associations with tumor size change. Entries here come from immuneACCESS through TCRdb and include only in-frame sequences with V and J called. Some clones fail to appear in such tables; in the studies checked, an unresolved V gene covers under half of the shortfall, and the cause of the remainder is unknown. V, J and clone size are taken as reported in that table, and D and trimming were inferred from the DNA itself. The sample profile shows fewer than 90,000 clones; approximately 84% of them were found once. The top ten clones comprise 2.5% to 4% of the sample.

About this clone itself: Its antigen target is currently unknown. The record has no base qualities; no much larger clone is one base away.

The time point label here, explained by the study, means: before neoadjuvant nivolumab. Patients had been newly diagnosed with stage II-IVA oral cavity squamous cell carcinoma, and no prior systemic or radiation treatment had been given to the patients. The cohort was made up of patients with locally advanced, HPV-negative oral cavity squamous cell carcinoma. Peripheral blood mononuclear cells were analyzed directly and were not maintained or expanded in culture. Samples were obtained from a longitudinal correlative study of a single-arm phase II trial of neoadjuvant nivolumab in oral cavity squamous cell carcinoma. Genomic DNA-based TCRbeta sequencing was performed on subject-matched pre- and post-treatment PBMCs and tumors from three responders and three non-responders. Peripheral blood mononuclear cells were collected before nivolumab treatment and were collected again after treatment, at the time of surgery. The Maxwell RSC DNA from Cells kit was used to extract genomic DNA from PBMCs.

The V and J segments used are TRBV19 and TRBJ2-7; 11 junctional bases match TRBD1. The clonotype was recovered from a person between 40 and 79 years old with oral cavity squamous cell carcinoma. The input for sequencing was PBMCs, taken before nivolumab (anti-PD-1) treatment. The bases are TGTGCCAGTAGCCGAAGGACCGGGACAGGGGGCTACGAGCAGTACTTC. Its translation reads: CASSRRTGTGGYEQYF.